The rows below give T cell receptor beta chains drawn from one sample of a study of radiotherapy plus CTLA-4 blockade in lung cancer. TCRdb keeps only in-frame clones here, not all; method: immunoSEQ multiplex PCR. The repertoire has roughly 80,000 clones, roughly 79% of them found once; the top ten carry 3.5% to 4.5%. The specimen comprised peripheral blood, sampled from a patient treated with radiotherapy plus ipilimumab. These receptors were taken from a human donor with non-small cell lung cancer who had a partial response to radiotherapy plus ipilimumab. Some clones in this sample may be carry-over from other donors' samples. Each CDR3 is given with its conserved first and last residue. Each record gives: D gene, J gene, V gene, clone size, CDR3 protein, CDR3 DNA. D genes are given only for firm matches. A row's size may be missing; if present it is once, few, many or a size class.

.	TRBJ2-4	TRBV9	once	CASSGIAQVGIQYF	TGTGCCAGCAGCGGGATAGCGCAGGTTGGCATTCAGTACTTC
.	TRBJ1-2	TRBV5-6	many	CASSRTGRGYTF	TGTGCCAGCAGCAGGACGGGGAGGGGCTACACCTTC
.	TRBJ2-2	TRBV27	.	CASSPRVFTGELFF	TGTGCCAGCAGTCCCCGAGTTTTCACCGGGGAGCTGTTTTTT
TRBD1	TRBJ2-2	TRBV18	once	CASSPLRGLYTGELFF	TGTGCCAGCTCACCACTTAGGGGGCTGTACACCGGGGAGCTGTTTTTT
.	TRBJ2-7	TRBV6-6	.	CASSYQGWGEQYF	TGTGCCAGCAGTTACCAGGGGTGGGGCGAGCAGTACTTC
TRBD2	TRBJ2-7	TRBV18	few	CASSPRGAEQYF	TGTGCCAGCTCACCGCGGGGGGCCGAGCAGTACTTC
TRBD1	TRBJ1-1	TRBV2	.	CATYRDRGFNTEAFF	TGTGCCACTTACCGGGACAGGGGGTTCAACACTGAAGCTTTCTTT
TRBD2	TRBJ2-7	TRBV6-5	few	CAISGEGGSAYEQYF	TGTGCCATCAGTGGGGAGGGTGGCTCGGCCTACGAGCAGTACTTC
.	TRBJ1-5	TRBV5-3	few	CARSLRRLNQPQHF	TGTGCCAGAAGCCTCCGGCGGTTAAATCAGCCCCAGCATTTT
.	TRBJ1-2	TRBV5-1	once	CASSGQPGYGYTF	TGCGCCAGCAGCGGACAGCCCGGCTATGGCTACACCTTC
TRBD1	TRBJ1-2	TRBV7-9	.	CASSPGQGARYGYTF	TGTGCCAGCAGCCCAGGACAGGGGGCGCGATATGGCTACACCTTC
TRBD1	TRBJ2-1	TRBV6-5	.	CASRPGQPGPTAQFF	TGTGCCAGTCGCCCGGGACAGCCAGGGCCTACCGCTCAGTTCTTC
TRBD2	TRBJ2-1	TRBV4-1	.	CASSQVGGPGGSFF	TGCGCCAGCAGCCAAGTCGGGGGACCGGGGGGGTCGTTCTTC
.	TRBJ2-5	TRBV28	few	CASSFIETQYF	TGTGCCAGCAGTTTCATAGAGACCCAGTACTTC
.	TRBJ1-5	TRBV19	.	CASSIGIGDQPQHF	TGTGCCAGTAGTATAGGCATAGGGGATCAGCCCCAGCATTTT
.	TRBJ2-7	TRBV6-6	.	CASSAGAPISSYEQYF	TGTGCCAGCAGCGCTGGGGCCCCCATCAGCTCCTACGAGCAGTACTTC
TRBD2	TRBJ2-1	TRBV28	.	CASSSGTRGGRSGFF	TGTGCCAGCAGTTCCGGGACCCGGGGGGGAAGGTCAGGGTTCTTC
TRBD1	TRBJ1-1	TRBV29-1	.	CSVQVAGGKGTEAFF	TGCAGCGTTCAGGTGGCAGGGGGCAAAGGCACTGAAGCTTTCTTT
TRBD2	TRBJ2-1	TRBV2	.	CASSEVGGRSEQFF	TGTGCCAGCAGTGAAGTGGGGGGGAGGAGTGAGCAGTTCTTC
.	TRBJ2-3	TRBV4-2	.	CASSQVVGRTDTQYF	TGTGCCAGCAGCCAAGTTGTGGGGCGCACAGATACGCAGTATTTT
.	TRBJ2-2	TRBV7-6	.	CASRPDRFAGELFF	TGTGCCAGCAGACCTGACAGATTCGCCGGGGAGCTGTTTTTT
.	TRBJ2-1	TRBV5-4	.	CASSRAQSSYNEQFF	TGTGCCAGCAGCCGCGCACAGAGCTCCTACAATGAGCAGTTCTTC
.	TRBJ1-5	TRBV28	once	CASSFRQPHQPQHF	TGTGCCAGCAGTTTCAGGCAACCCCATCAGCCCCAGCATTTT
.	TRBJ1-1	TRBV6-6	.	CASSLQSLNTEAFF	TGTGCCAGCAGTCTACAGAGCCTGAACACTGAAGCTTTCTTT